This T cell receptor (beta chain) comes out of a study of identical twins. Per germline, CDR1 SGHAT and CDR2 FQDESV (reference sequence). The ends lost 4 bases at V and 2 bases at J; junction bases unmatched: 13. This CDR3 has 18 amino acids. TCRdb itself ran the 5' RACE reads through MiXCR, one entry per CDR3 protein. The sample carries 300,000 to 400,000 distinct CDR3 sequences, roughly an eighth recorded once. These data were likewise used in another study, on yellow fever vaccine responses in identical twins.

The chain couples TRBV11-1 to TRBJ2-3; 9 bases are a match to TRBD1. The sample consisted of CD8+ T cells sorted from blood. The source of this sequence is a woman aged 18-29 years in good health. The CDR3 DNA follows: TGTGCCAGCAGCTCCCCCCCGCGGGACAGGGAATTCACAGATACGCAGTATTTT. Amino acids: CASSSPPRDREFTDTQYF.